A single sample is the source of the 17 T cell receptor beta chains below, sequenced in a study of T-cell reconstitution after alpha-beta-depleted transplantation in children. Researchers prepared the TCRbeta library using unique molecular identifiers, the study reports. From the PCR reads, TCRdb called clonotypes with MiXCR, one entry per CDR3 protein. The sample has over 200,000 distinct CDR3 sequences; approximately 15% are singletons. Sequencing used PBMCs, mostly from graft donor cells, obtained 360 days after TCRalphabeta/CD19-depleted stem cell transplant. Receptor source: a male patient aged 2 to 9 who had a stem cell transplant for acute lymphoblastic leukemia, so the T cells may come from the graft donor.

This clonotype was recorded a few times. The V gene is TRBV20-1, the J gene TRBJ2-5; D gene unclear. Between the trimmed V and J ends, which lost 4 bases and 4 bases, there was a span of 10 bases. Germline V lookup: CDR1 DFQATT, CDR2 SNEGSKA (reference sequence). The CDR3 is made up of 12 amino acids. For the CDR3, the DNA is TGCAGTGCTACTTCGGACGGAGAGACCCAGTACTTC. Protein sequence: CSATSDGETQYF.

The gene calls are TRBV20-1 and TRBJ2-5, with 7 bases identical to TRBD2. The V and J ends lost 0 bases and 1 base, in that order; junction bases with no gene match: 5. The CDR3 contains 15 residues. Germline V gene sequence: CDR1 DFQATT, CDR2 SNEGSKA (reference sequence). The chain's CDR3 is CSAREYKRGQETQYF. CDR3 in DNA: TGCAGTGCTAGAGAATACAAGCGGGGCCAAGAGACCCAGTACTTC.

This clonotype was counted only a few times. The CDR3 coding sequence is TGTGCCAGCAGTGTCGTCCGGTTAGCCAAAAACATTCAGTACTTC. Its protein is CASSVVRLAKNIQYF. V and J are TRBV12-3 or TRBV12-4 and TRBJ2-4; D not certain. The CDR3 runs to 15 residues. V dropped 5 bases and J dropped 0 bases, with 11 bases sitting between them.

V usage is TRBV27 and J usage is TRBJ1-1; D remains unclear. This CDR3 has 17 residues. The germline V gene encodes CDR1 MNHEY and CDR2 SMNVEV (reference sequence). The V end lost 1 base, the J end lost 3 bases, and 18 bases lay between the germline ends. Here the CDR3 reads CASSLYPGSPVHTEAFF. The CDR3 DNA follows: TGTGCCAGCAGTTTATATCCGGGGAGTCCGGTTCACACTGAAGCTTTCTTT.

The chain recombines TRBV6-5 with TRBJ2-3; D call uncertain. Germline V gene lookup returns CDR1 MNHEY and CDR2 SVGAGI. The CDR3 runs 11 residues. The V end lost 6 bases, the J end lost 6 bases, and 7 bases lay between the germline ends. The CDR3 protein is CASSRLDTQYF. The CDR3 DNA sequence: TGTGCCAGCAGCCGTTTGGATACGCAGTATTTT.

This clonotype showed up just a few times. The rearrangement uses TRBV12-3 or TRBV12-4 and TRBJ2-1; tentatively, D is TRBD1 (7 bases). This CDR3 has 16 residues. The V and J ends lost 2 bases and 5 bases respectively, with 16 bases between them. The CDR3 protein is CASSLTGARGNNEQFF. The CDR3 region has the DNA TGTGCCAGCAGTTTAACAGGGGCGCGGGGAAACAATGAGCAGTTCTTC.

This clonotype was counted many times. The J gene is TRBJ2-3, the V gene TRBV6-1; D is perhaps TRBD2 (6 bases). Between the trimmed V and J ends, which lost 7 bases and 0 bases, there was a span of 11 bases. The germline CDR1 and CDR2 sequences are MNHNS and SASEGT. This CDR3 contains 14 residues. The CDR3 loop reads CASKAGLSTDTQYF. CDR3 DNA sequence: TGTGCCAGCAAGGCGGGGCTAAGCACAGATACGCAGTATTTT.

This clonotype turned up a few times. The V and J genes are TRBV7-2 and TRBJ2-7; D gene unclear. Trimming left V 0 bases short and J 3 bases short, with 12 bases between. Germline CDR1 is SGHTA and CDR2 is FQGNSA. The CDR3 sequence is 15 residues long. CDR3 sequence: CASSLAFARLYEQYF. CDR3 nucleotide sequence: TGTGCCAGCAGCTTAGCCTTTGCTAGACTCTACGAGCAGTACTTC. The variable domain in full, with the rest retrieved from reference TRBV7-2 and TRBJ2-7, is GAGVSQSPSNKVTEKGKDVELRCDPISGHTALYWYRQSLGQGLEFLIYFQGNSAPDKSGLPSDRFSAERTGGSVSTLTIQRTQQEDSAVYLCASSLAFARLYEQYFGPGTRLTVT.

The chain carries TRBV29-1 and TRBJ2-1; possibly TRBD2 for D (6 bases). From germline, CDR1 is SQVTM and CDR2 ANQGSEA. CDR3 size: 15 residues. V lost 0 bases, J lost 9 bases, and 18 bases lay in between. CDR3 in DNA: TGCAGCGTTGAAGATCGCGGGGCGGCACCTCCTGAGCAGTTCTTC. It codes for CSVEDRGAAPPEQFF.

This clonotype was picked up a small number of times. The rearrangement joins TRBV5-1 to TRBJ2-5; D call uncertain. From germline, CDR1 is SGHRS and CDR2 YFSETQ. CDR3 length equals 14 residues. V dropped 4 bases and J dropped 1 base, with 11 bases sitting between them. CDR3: CASSGSHLQETQYF. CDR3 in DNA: TGCGCCAGCAGCGGGTCACACCTCCAAGAGACCCAGTACTTC.

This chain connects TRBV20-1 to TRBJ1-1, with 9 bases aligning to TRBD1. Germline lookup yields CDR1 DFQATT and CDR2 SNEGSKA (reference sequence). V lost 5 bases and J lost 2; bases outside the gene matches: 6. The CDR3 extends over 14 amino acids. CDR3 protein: CSARRTGVNTEAFF. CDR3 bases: TGCAGTGCTCGCCGGACAGGGGTCAACACTGAAGCTTTCTTT.

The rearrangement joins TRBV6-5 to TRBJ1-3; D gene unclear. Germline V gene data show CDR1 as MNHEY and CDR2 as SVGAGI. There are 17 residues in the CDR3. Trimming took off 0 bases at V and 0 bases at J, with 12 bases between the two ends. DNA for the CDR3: TGTGCCAGCAGTTACTCGACAAGACACCACTCTGGAAACACCATATATTTT. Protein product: CASSYSTRHHSGNTIYF.

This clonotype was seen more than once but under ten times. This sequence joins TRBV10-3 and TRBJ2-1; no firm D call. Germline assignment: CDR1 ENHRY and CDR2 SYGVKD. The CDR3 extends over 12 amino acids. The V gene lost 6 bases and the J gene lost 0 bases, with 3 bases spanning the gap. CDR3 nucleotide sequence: TGTGCCATCAGGAGCTCCTACAATGAGCAGTTCTTC. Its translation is CAIRSSYNEQFF.

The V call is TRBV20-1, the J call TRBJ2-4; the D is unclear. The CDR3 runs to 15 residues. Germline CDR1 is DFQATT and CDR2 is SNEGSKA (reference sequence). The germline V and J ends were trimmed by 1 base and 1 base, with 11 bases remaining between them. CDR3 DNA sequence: TGCAGTGCTAGAGTCCCTCCACCGGCCAAAAACATTCAGTACTTC. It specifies CSARVPPPAKNIQYF.

The CDR3 coding sequence is TGTGCCAGCAGACAATTTTACAGGCATAGGAACACCGGGGAGCTGTTTTTT. This translates into CASRQFYRHRNTGELFF. The chain employs TRBV27 and TRBJ2-2; a possible D gene is TRBD1 (5 bases). Germline V gene data show CDR1 as MNHEY and CDR2 as SMNVEV (reference sequence). This CDR3 comprises 17 residues. Trimming shortened V by 6 bases and J by 1 base, and 18 bases separated the two germline ends.

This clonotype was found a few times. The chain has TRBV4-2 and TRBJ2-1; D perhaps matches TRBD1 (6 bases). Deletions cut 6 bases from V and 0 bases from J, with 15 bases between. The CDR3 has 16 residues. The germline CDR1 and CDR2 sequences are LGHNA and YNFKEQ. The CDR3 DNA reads TGTGCCAGCAGTTCGATACAGGGCCCCTCCTACAATGAGCAGTTCTTC. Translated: CASSSIQGPSYNEQFF.

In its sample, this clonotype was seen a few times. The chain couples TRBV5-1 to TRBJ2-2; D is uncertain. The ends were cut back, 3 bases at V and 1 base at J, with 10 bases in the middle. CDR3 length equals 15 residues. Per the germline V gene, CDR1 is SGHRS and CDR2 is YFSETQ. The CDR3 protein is CASSWFSGNTGELFF. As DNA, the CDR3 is TGCGCCAGCAGCTGGTTCTCCGGGAACACCGGGGAGCTGTTTTTT.